The clone carrying this TCR beta chain was picked up a small number of times. This entry comes from a study of CD8+CD57+ T cells in acquired aplastic anemia. V shed 1 base and J shed 2 bases, with 20 bases lying between them. The CDR3 is made up of 18 amino acids. The germline CDR1 and CDR2 sequences are SEHNR and FQNEAQ (reference sequence). Sequencing was done on patients that had shown CD8+CD57+ cell expansion by flow cytometry. TCR beta VDJ and CDR3 profiles were obtained from a genomic DNA template. TCRdb recomputed calls from the reads with MiXCR, one row per CDR3 protein. The sample carries about 240,000 distinct CDR3 sequences, around half recorded once.

The clonotype comes from a human donor with aplastic anemia. The chain has TRBV7-9 and TRBJ1-1; no definite D call. Input material: sorted CD4+, CD8+, or CD8+CD57+ T cells (not recorded which) from PBMCs. Written as DNA, the CDR3 is TGTGCCAGCAGCTTAGATCTAGTCACTCCAATCCAAAACACTGAAGCTTTCTTT. Translated: CASSLDLVTPIQNTEAFF.